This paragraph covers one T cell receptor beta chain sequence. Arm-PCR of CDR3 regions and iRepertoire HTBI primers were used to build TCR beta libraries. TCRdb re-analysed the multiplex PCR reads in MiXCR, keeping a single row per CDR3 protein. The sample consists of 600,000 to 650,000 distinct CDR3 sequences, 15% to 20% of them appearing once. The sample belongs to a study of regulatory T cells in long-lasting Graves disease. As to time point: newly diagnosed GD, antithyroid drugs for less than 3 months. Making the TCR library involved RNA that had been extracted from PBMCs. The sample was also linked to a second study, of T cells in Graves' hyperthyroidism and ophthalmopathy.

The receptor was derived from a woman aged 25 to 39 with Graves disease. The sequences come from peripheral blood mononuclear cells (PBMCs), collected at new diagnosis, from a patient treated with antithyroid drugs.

The CDR3 DNA follows: TGTGCCAGCAGTTTGGGGCTAGCGGGGCCAGCTACGCAGTATTTT. Amino acid sequence: CASSLGLAGPATQYF. The V and J genes are TRBV27 and TRBJ2-3; TRBD2 matches 9 bases. The junction had 9 bases not matched to a gene; V was cut back by 3 bases and J by 8 bases. The germline V gene encodes CDR1 MNHEY and CDR2 SMNVEV (reference sequence). This CDR3 contains 15 residues.